This T cell receptor beta chain was documented in a study of siplizumab effects on memory and regulatory T cells. The repertoire was sequenced with immunoSEQ multiplex PCR; TCRdb's copy has only in-frame clones and lacks some. Here the sample spans about 40,000 clones, about 90% being singletons. This CDR3 region has 14 residues. Germline lookup yields CDR1 SGHRS and CDR2 YFSETQ. The V gene end was trimmed by 6 bases and the J gene end by 8 bases; junction bases not matched to a gene: 8. The receptor was derived from a human donor in good health. The chain has TRBV5-1 and TRBJ1-6; 7 bases agree with TRBD1. Sequenced sample: naive CD4+ T cells sorted from blood. CDR3 sequence: CASTIAGGDSPLHF. As DNA, the CDR3 is TGCGCCAGCACCATTGCAGGGGGGGATTCACCCCTCCACTTT.